Only one count was recorded for the clone carrying this TCR beta chain. Its antigen is as yet unknown. This table comes from immunoSEQ multiplex PCR, and its TCRdb copy is limited to in-frame clones, with some not included. The top ten clones hold 6.5% to 9.5% of a sample with 95,000 to 150,000 clones, about nine tenths of them seen once. The source of the sample is a study of T cell responses to AZD1222 COVID-19 vaccine. Study in general: Doses given second, at about 4 or about 12 weeks, were pooled.

The study, taken as a whole, reports: The study sampled repertoires only after the peak T cell response. The donor cohort was predominantly white British with a female majority, and clonal diversity may have been underestimated.

The CDR3 runs to 14 residues. Germline assignment: CDR1 SQVTM and CDR2 ANQGSEA. The V gene lost 4 bases and the J gene lost 3 bases, with 15 bases spanning the gap. The TCR was taken from an adult in good health. Specimen: peripheral blood, collected on day 0 of AZD1222 vaccination. The gene calls are TRBV29-1 and TRBJ1-2, with a tentative D call TRBD1 (5 bases). CDR3: CSVGDGRGDYGYTF. DNA for the CDR3: TGCAGCGTTGGGGACGGACGGGGGGACTATGGCTACACCTTC. Together with reference TRBV29-1 and TRBJ1-2, the CDR3 gives the full variable domain: SAVISQKPSRDICQRGTSLTIQCQVDSQVTMMFWYRQQPGQSLTLIATANQGSEATYESGFVIDKFPISRPNLTFSTLTVSNMSPEDSSIYLCSVGDGRGDYGYTFGSGTRLTVV.